The rows below give T cell receptor beta chains drawn from one sample of a study of patients and donors after allogeneic stem cell transplantation. Each CDR3 protein is one row after TCRdb ran MiXCR on the RT-PCR reads. Of about a million distinct CDR3 sequences listed, about a sixth were seen once; the top ten hold roughly 6.4%. Input material: blood, either unsorted or a sorted T cell fraction (not recorded which). The receptors stem from a human donor who was either an allogeneic HSCT recipient or a stem cell or donor lymphocyte infusion donor (not recorded which). It is not recorded whose cells these are; they may come from a transplant donor. Both conserved end residues are part of each CDR3. The D gene is left open where the match is weak. Clone size is shown for a subset of rows, as once, few, many or a class of expanded clone.

J gene | V gene | clone size | D gene | CDR3 DNA | CDR3 protein
TRBJ2-1 | TRBV7-2 | few | . | TGTGCCAGCAGCTTAGCGGTAACATCCTACAATGAGCAGTTCTTC | CASSLAVTSYNEQFF
TRBJ2-1 | TRBV7-3 | few | TRBD2 | TGTGCCAGCAGCTTACGACTAGCGGGAGTCGATGAGCAGTTCTTC | CASSLRLAGVDEQFF
TRBJ1-1 | TRBV6-1 | few | . | TGTGCCAGCAGTGCTAAGGGGCAGGGGAACACTGAAGCTTTCTTT | CASSAKGQGNTEAFF
TRBJ2-1 | TRBV27 | many | . | TGTGCCAGCAGTTTAGTGCAGGGGCCATTCAATGAGCAGTTCTTC | CASSLVQGPFNEQFF
TRBJ1-1 | TRBV5-1 | . | . | TGCGCCAGCAGCTCGACATGGGGACCCTCGGAAAACACTGAAGCTTTCTTT | CASSSTWGPSENTEAFF
TRBJ2-1 | TRBV12-3/TRBV12-4 | . | . | TGTGCCAGCAGTTTGTGGGACGGTCATGTCTATGAGCAGTTCTTC | CASSLWDGHVYEQFF
TRBJ2-3 | TRBV5-1 | few | TRBD2 | TGCGCCAGCAGCTCTACTAGCGGGGAAACAGATACGCAGTATTTT | CASSSTSGETDTQYF
TRBJ2-7 | TRBV6-5 | . | TRBD2 | TGTGCCAGCAGTTACGGGAGCGGGAGCCCCTACGAGCAGTACTTC | CASSYGSGSPYEQYF
TRBJ2-5 | TRBV20-1 | . | . | TGCAGTGCTCCAGTGAAAGAGACCCAGTACTTC | CSAPVKETQYF
TRBJ1-5 | TRBV4-1 | . | . | TGCGCCAGCAGCCAAGACGGGGCGGGTCAGCCCCAGCATTTT | CASSQDGAGQPQHF
TRBJ2-5 | TRBV9 | . | TRBD2 | TGTGCCAGCAGCGTAGGACTAGCGGGAGGGCCAGAGACCCAGTACTTC | CASSVGLAGGPETQYF
TRBJ2-3 | TRBV20-1 | . | TRBD2 | TGCAGTGCAGAGAAGCGGGAGGGGTTCCCAGATACGCAGTATTTT | CSAEKREGFPDTQYF
TRBJ1-4 | TRBV12-3/TRBV12-4 | few | . | TGTGCCAGCAGTTACACAGGGATTGAAAAACTGTTTTTT | CASSYTGIEKLFF
TRBJ1-3 | TRBV20-1 | . | . | TGCAGTGCCAGAGCCTCGGTGCGAGCTGGAAACACCATATATTTT | CSARASVRAGNTIYF
TRBJ1-4 | TRBV10-3 | . | . | TGTGCCACAGGGGCAACTAATGAAAAACTGTTTTTT | CATGATNEKLFF
TRBJ2-1 | TRBV19 | few | TRBD2 | TGTGCCAGTAGTGCCTCTAGCGGGGGGGCCCTCAATGAGCAGTTCTTC | CASSASSGGALNEQFF
TRBJ2-1 | TRBV6-1 | . | . | TGTGCCAGCAGTGAAGTGAGACGGGATCGGCAGTTCTTC | CASSEVRRDRQFF
TRBJ2-2 | TRBV4-1 | few | TRBD1 | TGCGCCAGCAGCCAAACCCCCGGGACAGCGAACACCGGGGAGCTGTTTTTT | CASSQTPGTANTGELFF
TRBJ2-7 | TRBV30 | . | TRBD2 | TGTGCCTGTTCCCATTGGACTAGCTCGAACGAGCAGTACTTC | CACSHWTSSNEQYF
TRBJ2-1 | TRBV20-1 | few | . | TGCAGTGCTCTGACTCCAAGGAGCTCCTACAATGAGCAGTTCTTC | CSALTPRSSYNEQFF
TRBJ2-3 | TRBV20-1 | many | . | TGCAGTGCTGAGGATGCTAGCACAGATACGCAGTATTTT | CSAEDASTDTQYF
TRBJ2-7 | TRBV12-3/TRBV12-4 | many | . | TGTGCCAGCAGACAGGGAAGTCTAACTTACGAGCAGTACTTC | CASRQGSLTYEQYF
TRBJ2-1 | TRBV9 | . | TRBD2 | TGTGCCAGCTCTCTAGCCATCCGACTAGCGGGACATAATGAGCAGTTCTTC | CASSLAIRLAGHNEQFF
TRBJ2-3 | TRBV6-2/TRBV6-3 | once | . | TGTGCCAGCAGACCTCTACGGGGGTTTTACGTCGATACGCAGTATTTT | CASRPLRGFYVDTQYF
TRBJ1-4 | TRBV5-1 | . | TRBD1 | TGCGCCAGCAGCCCTGGGACAGGGATAGATGAAAAACTGTTTTTT | CASSPGTGIDEKLFF
TRBJ2-3 | TRBV20-1 | many | . | TGCAGTGCTCGACAGGACACAGATACGCAGTATTTT | CSARQDTDTQYF